This T cell receptor (beta chain) was sequenced in a study of blood T cell repertoires in COVID-19. Background on the study: Sample material is recorded as cDNA or gDNA derived from T cells, B-cell-depleted T cells, or PBMCs.

CDR1 is SEHNR and CDR2 is FQNEAQ in the germline V gene (reference sequence). V shed 5 bases, J shed 6 bases, and the junction held 6 bases outside the gene matches. The CDR3 contains 15 residues. Authors' processing steps: Nucleated cell number was recorded as an estimate derived from reference gene primer amplification. Data came from immunoSEQ multiplex PCR; TCRdb stores just in-frame clones and leaves some out. V and J calls and clone size are given by that table; D and trimming were obtained from the DNA. The sample carries some 180,000 clones, about 88% recorded once. Material for sequencing was peripheral blood. This chain links TRBV7-9 with TRBJ2-1, with 11 bases matching TRBD2. The sequence was obtained from a man in his fifties or sixties who had recovered from COVID-19. Written as DNA, the CDR3 is TGTGCCAGCAGCCTACTAGCGGGAGAACTCAATGAGCAGTTCTTC. Protein sequence: CASSLLAGELNEQFF.